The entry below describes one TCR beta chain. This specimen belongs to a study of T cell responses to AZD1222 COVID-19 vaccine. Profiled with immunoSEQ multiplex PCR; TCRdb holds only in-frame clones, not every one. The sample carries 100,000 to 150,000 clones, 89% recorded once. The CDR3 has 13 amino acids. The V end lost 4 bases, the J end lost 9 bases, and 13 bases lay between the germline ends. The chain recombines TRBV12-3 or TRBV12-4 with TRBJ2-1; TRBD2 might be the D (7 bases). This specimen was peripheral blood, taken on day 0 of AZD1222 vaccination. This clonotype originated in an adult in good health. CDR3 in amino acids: CASSSRGGFEQFF. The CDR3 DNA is TGTGCCAGCAGTTCTAGGGGGGGATTTGAGCAGTTCTTC.